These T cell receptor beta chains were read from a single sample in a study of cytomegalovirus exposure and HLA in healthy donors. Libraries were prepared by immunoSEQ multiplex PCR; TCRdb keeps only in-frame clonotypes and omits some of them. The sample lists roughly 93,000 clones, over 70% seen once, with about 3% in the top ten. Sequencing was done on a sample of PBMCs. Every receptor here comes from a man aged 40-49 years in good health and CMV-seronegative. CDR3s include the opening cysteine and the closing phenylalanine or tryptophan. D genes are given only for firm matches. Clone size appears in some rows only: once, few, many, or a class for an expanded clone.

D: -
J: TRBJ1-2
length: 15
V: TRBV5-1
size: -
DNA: TGCGCCAGCAGCCCGGACTCCGGGACTGCCTATGGCTACACCTTC
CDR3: CASSPDSGTAYGYTF

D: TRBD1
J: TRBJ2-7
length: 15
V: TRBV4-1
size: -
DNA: TGCGCCAGCAGCCCCCGGGACAGATCTACCTACGAGCAGTACTTC
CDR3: CASSPRDRSTYEQYF

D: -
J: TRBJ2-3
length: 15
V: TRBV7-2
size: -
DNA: TGTGCCAGCAGTCTCAGAGGCGCGGGCACAGATACGCAGTATTTT
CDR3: CASSLRGAGTDTQYF

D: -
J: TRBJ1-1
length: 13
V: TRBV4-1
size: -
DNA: TGCGCCAGCAGCCGGTCAGTGAACACTGAAGCTTTCTTT
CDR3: CASSRSVNTEAFF

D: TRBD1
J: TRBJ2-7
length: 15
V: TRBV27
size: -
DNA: TGTGCCAGCAGTTCGACCGGGACAGGGTTCTACGAGCAGTACTTC
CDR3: CASSSTGTGFYEQYF

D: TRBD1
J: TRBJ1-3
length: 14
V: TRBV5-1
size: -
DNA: TGCGCCAGCAGCTTACAGGGGCAAGGAAACACCATATATTTT
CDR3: CASSLQGQGNTIYF

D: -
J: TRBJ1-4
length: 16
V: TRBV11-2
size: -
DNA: TGTGCCAGCAGCTTAGGCGAGGGAATTGAAGATGAAAAACTGTTTTTT
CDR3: CASSLGEGIEDEKLFF

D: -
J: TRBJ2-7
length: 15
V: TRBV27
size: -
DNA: TGTGCCAGCAGTCCACTCCGGGGGGCCCCCTACGAGCAGTACTTC
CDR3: CASSPLRGAPYEQYF

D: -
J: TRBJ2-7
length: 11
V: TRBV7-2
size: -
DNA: TGTGCCAGCAGCTCAGTCTACGAGCAGTACTTC
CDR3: CASSSVYEQYF

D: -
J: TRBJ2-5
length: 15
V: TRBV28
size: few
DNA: TGTGCCAGCAGCGGACATGGACAAGGTCAAGAGACCCAGTACTTC
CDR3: CASSGHGQGQETQYF

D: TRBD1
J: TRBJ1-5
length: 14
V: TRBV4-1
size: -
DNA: TGCGCCAGCAGCCTCGAGGGGGCCAATCAGCCCCAGCATTTT
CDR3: CASSLEGANQPQHF

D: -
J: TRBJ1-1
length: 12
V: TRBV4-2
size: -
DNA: TGTGCCAGCAGCCAAGCGGAGACTGAAGCTTTCTTT
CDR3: CASSQAETEAFF

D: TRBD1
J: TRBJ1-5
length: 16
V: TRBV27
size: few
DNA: TGTGCCAGCAGTCGTTCGGGACAGGGGGCCGGGCAGCCCCAGCATTTT
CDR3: CASSRSGQGAGQPQHF

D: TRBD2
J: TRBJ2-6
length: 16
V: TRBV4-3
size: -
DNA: TGCGCCAGCAGCCAAGAAAGCGGGGGTGGGGCCAACGTCCTGACTTTC
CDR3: CASSQESGGGANVLTF

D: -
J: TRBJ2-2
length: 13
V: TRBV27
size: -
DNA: TGTGCCAGCAGCGACGGGGGGCCCGGGGAGCTGTTTTTT
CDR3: CASSDGGPGELFF

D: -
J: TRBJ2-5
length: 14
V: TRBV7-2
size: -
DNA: TGTGCCAGCAGTACCTGGGGGGGCGGGGAGACCCAGTACTTC
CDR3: CASSTWGGGETQYF

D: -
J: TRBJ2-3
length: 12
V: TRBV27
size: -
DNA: TGTGCCAGCAGTTTCGGGGCAGATACGCAGTATTTT
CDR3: CASSFGADTQYF

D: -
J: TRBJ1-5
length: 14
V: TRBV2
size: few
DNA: TGTGCCAGCAGTTCGCGAAATAGCAATCAGCCCCAGCATTTT
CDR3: CASSSRNSNQPQHF

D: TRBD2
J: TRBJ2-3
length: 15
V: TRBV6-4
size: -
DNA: TGTGCCAGCAGTGACCGCGGGGGGGCCACAGATACGCAGTATTTT
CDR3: CASSDRGGATDTQYF

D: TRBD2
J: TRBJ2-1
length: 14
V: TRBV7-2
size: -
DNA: TGTGCCAGCAGCATGGCGGTCGGGAGGAATGAGCAGTTCTTC
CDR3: CASSMAVGRNEQFF

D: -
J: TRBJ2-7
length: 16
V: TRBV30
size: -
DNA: TGTGCCTGGAGTGTATGGTCCGGACAGCTGACCTACGAGCAGTACTTC
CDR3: CAWSVWSGQLTYEQYF

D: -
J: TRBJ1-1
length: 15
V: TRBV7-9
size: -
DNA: TGTGCCAGCAGCTTAAGGCAGGTGGGTTGGACTGAAGCTTTCTTT
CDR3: CASSLRQVGWTEAFF

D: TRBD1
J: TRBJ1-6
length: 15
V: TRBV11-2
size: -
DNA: TGTGCCAGCAGCTTCAGGGGGTCCTATAATTCACCCCTCCACTTT
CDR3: CASSFRGSYNSPLHF

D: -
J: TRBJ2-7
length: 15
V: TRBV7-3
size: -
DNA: TGTGCCAGCAGCTTAGGAACAATGGGTCAGGACGAGCAGTACTTC
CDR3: CASSLGTMGQDEQYF

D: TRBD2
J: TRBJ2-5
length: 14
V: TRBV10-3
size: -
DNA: TGTGCCATCAGTGTAGCGGGGATGAACGGAGAGCAGTACTTC
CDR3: CAISVAGMNGEQYF

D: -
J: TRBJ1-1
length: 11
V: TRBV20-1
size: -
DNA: TGCAGTGCTAGAGGGGGGGCTGAAGCTTTCTTT
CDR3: CSARGGAEAFF

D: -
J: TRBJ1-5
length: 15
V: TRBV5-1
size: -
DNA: TGCGCCAGCAGCTTGGCCGAGGGGGAGATTCAGCCCCAGCATTTT
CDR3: CASSLAEGEIQPQHF

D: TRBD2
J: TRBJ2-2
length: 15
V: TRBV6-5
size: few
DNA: TGTGCCAGTTTGAGATTAGCGGGGGACACCGGGGAGCTGTTTTTT
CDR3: CASLRLAGDTGELFF

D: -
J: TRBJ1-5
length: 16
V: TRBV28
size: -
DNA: TGTGCCAGCAAATTGGAACTGGGGGCGAGCAATCAGCCCCAGCATTTT
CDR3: CASKLELGASNQPQHF

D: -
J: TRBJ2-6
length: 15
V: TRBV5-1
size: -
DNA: TGCGCCGGCAGCCCCGCACGGTCTGGGGCCAACGTCCTGACTTTC
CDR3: CAGSPARSGANVLTF

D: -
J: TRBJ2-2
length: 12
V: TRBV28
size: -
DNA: TGTGCCAGCAGTTTCCACAAGGGGGAGCTGTTTTTT
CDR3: CASSFHKGELFF

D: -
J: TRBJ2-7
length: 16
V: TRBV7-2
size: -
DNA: TGTGCCAGCAGCTCGTCCAGGGGACACAGCTCCTACGAGCAGTACTTC
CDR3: CASSSSRGHSSYEQYF

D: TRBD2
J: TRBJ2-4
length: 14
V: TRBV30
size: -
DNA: TGTGCCTGGAGGGCCGGGGGGTCCAAAAACATTCAGTACTTC
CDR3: CAWRAGGSKNIQYF

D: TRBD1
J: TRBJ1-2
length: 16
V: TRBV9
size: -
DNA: TGTGCCAGCAGCGACCCCCGGACAGGACCTAACTATGGCTACACCTTC
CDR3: CASSDPRTGPNYGYTF

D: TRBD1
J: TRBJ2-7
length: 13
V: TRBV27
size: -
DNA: TGTGCCAGCGGACGGGACAGAGGCTACGAGCAGTACTTC
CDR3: CASGRDRGYEQYF

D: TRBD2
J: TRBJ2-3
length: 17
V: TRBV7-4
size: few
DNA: TGTGCCAGCAGCTTACCGACTAGCGGGGAGATAGAAGATACGCAGTATTTT
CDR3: CASSLPTSGEIEDTQYF

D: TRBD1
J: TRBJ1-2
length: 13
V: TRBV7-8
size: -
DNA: TGTGCCAGCACCGGACAGGCTAACTATGGCTACACCTTC
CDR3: CASTGQANYGYTF

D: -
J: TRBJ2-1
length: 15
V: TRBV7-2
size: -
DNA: TGTGCCAGCAGCTTAGGGCGGGTGTTGACCTCTGAGCAGTTCTTC
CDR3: CASSLGRVLTSEQFF

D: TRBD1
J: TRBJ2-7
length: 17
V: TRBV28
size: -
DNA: TGTGCCAGCAGTTCCTCTCCATGGACAGGGGGCGTGTACGAGCAGTACTTC
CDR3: CASSSSPWTGGVYEQYF